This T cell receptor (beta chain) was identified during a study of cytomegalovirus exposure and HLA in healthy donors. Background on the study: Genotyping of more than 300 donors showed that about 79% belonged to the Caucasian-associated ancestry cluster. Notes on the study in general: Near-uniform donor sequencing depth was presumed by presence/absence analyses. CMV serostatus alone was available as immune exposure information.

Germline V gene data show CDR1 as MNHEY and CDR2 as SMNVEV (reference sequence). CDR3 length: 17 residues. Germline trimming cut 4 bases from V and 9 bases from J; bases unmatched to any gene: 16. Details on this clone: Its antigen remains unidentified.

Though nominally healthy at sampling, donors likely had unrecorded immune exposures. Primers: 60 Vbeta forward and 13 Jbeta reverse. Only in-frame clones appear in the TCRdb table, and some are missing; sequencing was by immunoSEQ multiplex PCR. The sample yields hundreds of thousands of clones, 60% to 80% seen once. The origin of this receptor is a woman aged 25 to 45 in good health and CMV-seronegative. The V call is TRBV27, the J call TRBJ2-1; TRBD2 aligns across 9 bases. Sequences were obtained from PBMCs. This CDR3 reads CASSSGVGGGRVGEQFF. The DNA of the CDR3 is TGTGCCAGCAGTTCCGGGGTCGGAGGCGGGAGGGTCGGTGAGCAGTTCTTC.